One sample yielded the 23 T cell receptor beta chains listed below, sequenced in a study of response to subunit inactivated influenza vaccine (dated by TCRdb to between 2017 and 2018). The library was prepared using RT-PCR. Instrument on record: Illumina HiSeq 2500. TCRdb applied fastp at Q25 and MiXCR to the public reads, then kept only in-frame beta chains. When rows share a CDR3 protein, they turn into one entry using the most common DNA and genes. The sample table holds about 150,000 distinct CDR3 sequences, of which approximately 11% were seen once. Jointly, the top ten make up roughly 40% of the sample. Material: CD8+ T cells sorted from PBMCs, obtained roughly 24 months after vaccination. Receptors were obtained from a man between 50 and 75 years old who received an inactivated influenza vaccine. Donor details come from another sample of the same person, matched by shared clones.

This clonotype showed up many times. The genes are TRBV6-1 and TRBJ2-3, with D uncertain. The V and J ends lost 5 bases and 2 bases respectively, with 14 bases between them. This CDR3 contains 15 residues. Germline V CDR1 and CDR2: MNHNS, SASEGT. The CDR3 DNA reads TGTGCCAGCAGTCCTGGATTCGGGCCCACAGATACGCAGTATTTT. Residues: CASSPGFGPTDTQYF.

The chain has TRBV4-3 and TRBJ1-1, with D unclear. The germline V gene encodes CDR1 LGHNA and CDR2 YSLEER. This CDR3 spans 16 amino acids. V lost 0 bases to trimming and J lost 0 bases, with 11 bases between them. The CDR3 bases are TGCGCCAGCAGCCAAGATGACGGGCCTTTGAACACTGAAGCTTTCTTT. This gives the protein CASSQDDGPLNTEAFF.

The rearrangement uses TRBV2 and TRBJ2-2, with D uncertain. V lost 4 bases, J lost 9 bases, and 12 bases lay in between. Germline V CDR1 and CDR2: SNHLY, FYNNEI. The length of the CDR3 is 13 residues. The DNA of the CDR3 is TGTGCCAGCAGTGTATACATGGGCAGGGAGCTGTTTTTT. Translation: CASSVYMGRELFF.

This clonotype was picked up a small number of times. This sequence joins TRBV4-3 and TRBJ2-1; D unclear. V was shortened by 0 bases and J by 7 bases, with 10 bases between the two germline ends. Germline V lookup: CDR1 LGHNA, CDR2 YSLEER. The CDR3 extends over 14 amino acids. The CDR3 DNA follows: TGCGCCAGCAGCCAAGATACCCTTGGGAATGAGCAGTTCTTC. Translated, it gives CASSQDTLGNEQFF.

At least ten counts were recorded for this clonotype. The CDR3 coding sequence is TGTGCCAGCGGACTCCCAAGCGGTTCCTACAATGAGCAGTTCTTC. This codes for CASGLPSGSYNEQFF. The chain carries TRBV25-1 and TRBJ2-1, with D perhaps TRBD2 (5 bases). V dropped 8 bases and J dropped 1 base, with 15 bases sitting between them. Germline CDR1 is MGHDK and CDR2 is SYGVNS. This CDR3 region has 15 residues.

The gene calls are TRBV25-1 and TRBJ1-4; 9 bases match TRBD1. The germline V gene has CDR1 MGHDK and CDR2 SYGVNS. Trimming removed 3 bases from V and 5 bases from J; junction bases left unmatched: 4. The CDR3 consists of 15 residues. The CDR3 sequence: CASSDRTGVNEKLFF. CDR3 sequence (DNA): TGTGCCAGCAGTGATAGGACAGGGGTGAATGAAAAACTGTTTTTT.

There are a few counts of this clonotype. The chain uses TRBV28 and TRBJ2-2, with 8 bases that match TRBD2. V shed 3 bases and J 5 bases; nucleotides not matched to a gene: 2. Germline CDR1 is MDHEN and CDR2 is SYDVKM. This CDR3 is built from 14 residues. The CDR3 nucleotides read TGTGCCAGCAGTTTTCGGGGGGGGACCGGGGAGCTGTTTTTT. It yields the protein CASSFRGGTGELFF.

The chain carries TRBV5-1 and TRBJ2-3; D perhaps matches TRBD1 (6 bases). V lost 2 bases and J lost 3, with 16 bases in between. Germline CDR1 and CDR2: SGHRS and YFSETQ. This CDR3 region has 16 residues. The CDR3 nucleotides read TGCGCCAGCAGCTTTCACAACAGGGCGCAGACAGATACGCAGTATTTT. It is translated as CASSFHNRAQTDTQYF.

In its sample, this clonotype was seen many times. V gene TRBV11-2 combines with J gene TRBJ2-7; 7 bases map to TRBD1. This CDR3 contains 12 residues. With V trimmed by 5 bases and J by 3 bases, 1 base remained unmatched. Per the germline V gene, CDR1 is SGHAT and CDR2 is FQNNGV. The CDR3 DNA is TGTGCCAGCAGCACAGGGGTCTACGAGCAGTACTTC. Translated, it gives CASSTGVYEQYF. Drawing the rest from reference TRBV11-2 and TRBJ2-7, the complete variable domain is EAGVAQSPRYKIIEKRQSVAFWCNPISGHATLYWYQQILGQGPKLLIQFQNNGVVDDSQLPKDRFSAERLKGVDSTLKIQPAKLEDSAVYLCASSTGVYEQYFGPGTRLTVT.

The chain has TRBV7-6 and TRBJ2-1; 10 bases line up with TRBD2. The germline V gene has CDR1 SGHVS and CDR2 FNYEAQ. Losses at the gene ends were 2 bases for V and 10 bases for J; bases not matched to a gene: 5. The CDR3 covers 14 residues. DNA for the CDR3: TGTGCCAGCAGCTTACGAGGACTAGCGGTAGAGCAGTTCTTC. It encodes CASSLRGLAVEQFF.

V usage is TRBV11-1 and J usage is TRBJ2-3; TRBD1 agrees at 10 bases. The germline V gene has CDR1 SGHAT and CDR2 FQDESV (reference sequence). Trimming removed 7 bases from V and 2 bases from J; junction bases left unmatched: 15. The CDR3 consists of 18 residues. The CDR3: CASNGAPGQGINTDTQYF. CDR3 nucleotide sequence: TGTGCCAGCAACGGGGCCCCGGGACAGGGGATCAACACAGATACGCAGTATTTT. Using reference TRBV11-1 and TRBJ2-3 for the parts outside the CDR3, the full variable domain is EAEVAQSPRYKITEKSQAVAFWCDPISGHATLYWYRQILGQGPELLVQFQDESVVDDSQLPKDRFSAERLKGVDSTLKIQPAELGDSAMYLCASNGAPGQGINTDTQYFGPGTRLTVL.

This clonotype was seen a handful of times. V usage is TRBV28 and J usage is TRBJ2-1, with TRBD1 matching over 8 bases. The CDR3 runs 15 residues. V was pared by 8 bases and J by 2 bases, with 8 bases of the junction left unmatched. CDR1 is MDHEN and CDR2 is SYDVKM in the germline V gene. CDR3 nucleotides: TGTGCCAGCCACCTGGGACAGGCACCCTACAATGAGCAGTTCTTC. Translated, it gives CASHLGQAPYNEQFF.

This clonotype was counted between two and nine times. The CDR3 reads CASSEEGQGAYNEQFF. The CDR3, as DNA: TGCGCCAGCAGCGAAGAAGGACAGGGGGCCTACAATGAGCAGTTCTTC. V and J are TRBV5-1 and TRBJ2-1, with 10 positions matching TRBD1. Germline assignment: CDR1 SGHRS and CDR2 YFSETQ. This CDR3 has 16 residues. The junction had 6 bases not matched to a gene; V was cut back by 4 bases and J by 2 bases. Full variable domain (missing parts from reference TRBV5-1 and TRBJ2-1): KAGVTQTPRYLIKTRGQQVTLSCSPISGHRSVSWYQQTPGQGLQFLFEYFSETQRNKGNFPGRFSGRQFSNSRSEMNVSTLELGDSALYLCASSEEGQGAYNEQFFGPGTRLTVL.

The table lists this clonotype with a few counts. The V gene is TRBV7-2, the J gene TRBJ2-1; TRBD1 agrees at 10 bases. There are 16 residues in the CDR3. With 4 bases clipped from V and 0 bases from J, the junction kept 3 bases outside the gene matches. Germline lookup yields CDR1 SGHTA and CDR2 FQGNSA. CDR3 in DNA: TGTGCCAGCAGCTCGGGACAGGGGTACTCCTACAATGAGCAGTTCTTC. Encoded protein: CASSSGQGYSYNEQFF.

The chain employs TRBV5-1 and TRBJ2-7; D not resolved. CDR3 length: 14 amino acids. From germline, CDR1 is SGHRS and CDR2 YFSETQ. Trimming removed 1 base at V and 1 base at J, with 9 bases between. The CDR3 nucleotides are TGCGCCAGCAGCTTGTTAGGCACTTCCTACGAGCAGTACTTC. Amino acid sequence: CASSLLGTSYEQYF.

The rearrangement links TRBV25-1 to TRBJ1-5; D unclear. The CDR3 length is 13 residues. V lost 0 bases, J lost 5 bases, and 5 bases lay in between. Germline-derived CDR1 and CDR2 are MGHDK and SYGVNS. The CDR3 region is CASSEYGHQPQHF. In DNA, the CDR3 is TGTGCCAGCAGTGAATACGGACATCAGCCCCAGCATTTT.

This clonotype occurred a few times. This chain connects TRBV7-8 to TRBJ2-2; 10 nucleotides line up with TRBD1. V dropped 1 base and J dropped 9; count of bases not matched to a gene: 11. CDR3 size: 17 residues. The germline V gene encodes CDR1 SGHVS and CDR2 FQNEAQ. The CDR3 DNA follows: TGTGCCAGCAGCTTAGTAGAGGGGACAGGGGTTGTCAGGGAGCTGTTTTTT. As protein: CASSLVEGTGVVRELFF.

The chain uses TRBV6-2 or TRBV6-3 and TRBJ2-3; tentative D call: TRBD2 (6 bases). V gave up 1 base and J gave up 6 bases, with 11 bases separating them. This CDR3 comprises 14 residues. Germline values: CDR1 MNHEY, CDR2 SVGEGT. As DNA, the CDR3 is TGTGCCAGCAGTTACTACGGGGGTAGTGATACGCAGTATTTT. This sequence encodes CASSYYGGSDTQYF.

In nucleotides, the CDR3 is TGTGCCAGCATTGAAGGGGATTTAATACGGATGAACACTGAAGCTTTCTTT. Protein product: CASIEGDLIRMNTEAFF. This chain connects TRBV21-1 to TRBJ1-1; the table's D call, TRBD1, has no DNA check behind it. TRBV21-1 is a recognized pseudogene. The length of the CDR3 is 17 residues.

J is TRBJ2-5 and V is TRBV27; 11 positions match TRBD1. The CDR3 totals 17 residues. Trimming took 4 bases from V and 1 from J; bases not matched to a gene: 8. Germline CDR1 reads MNHEY; CDR2 reads SMNVEV (reference sequence). CDR3 nucleotides: TGTGCCAGCAGTTCCCCGTGGGGACAGGGGGGCCAAGAGACCCAGTACTTC. Translating it yields CASSSPWGQGGQETQYF.

Details on this clonotype: Germline is not matched at one junction end, which may reflect a read error. The CDR3 spells CASSLWSSGGQDTQYF. The CDR3 DNA is TGCGCCAGCAGCTTGTGGTCTAGCGGGGGTCAAGACACCCAGTACTTC. V gene TRBV5-1 combines with J gene TRBJ2-5; 10 bases are a match to TRBD2. CDR1 and CDR2 from the germline V gene are SGHRS and YFSETQ. This CDR3 comprises 16 residues.

This clonotype was observed a handful of times. The gene calls are TRBV5-5 and TRBJ2-7, with D possibly called TRBD1 or TRBD2 (5 bases each). CDR1 and CDR2 (germline): SGHKS, YYEKEE (reference sequence). This CDR3 spans 14 amino acids. V was shortened by 4 bases and J by 1 base, with 12 bases between the two germline ends. The CDR3 DNA is TGTGCCAGCAGCCTCCTCGAGGGGTCCTACGAGCAGTACTTC. Protein sequence: CASSLLEGSYEQYF.

This clonotype was counted between two and nine times. The gene calls are TRBV4-2 and TRBJ2-4; 11 bases match TRBD2. CDR3 length equals 16 residues. The V and J ends lost 0 bases and 5 bases, in that order; junction bases with no gene match: 3. CDR1 is LGHNA and CDR2 is YNFKEQ in the germline V gene. The CDR3 loop is CASSQDELAGENIQYF. The CDR3 region has the DNA TGTGCCAGCAGCCAAGATGAACTAGCGGGAGAAAACATTCAGTACTTC.